The rows below give T cell receptor beta chains drawn from one sample of a study of blood T cell repertoires in COVID-19. Method: immunoSEQ multiplex PCR; TCRdb's copy keeps in-frame clones and lacks some. The sample contains 180,000 or so clones, around nine tenths of which appear only once. Sequences were obtained from peripheral blood. All receptors derive from a man in his sixties or seventies with acute or convalescent COVID-19. Each CDR3 is given with its conserved first and last residue. Each record gives: D gene, V gene, J gene, clone size, CDR3 DNA, CDR3 protein. The D gene is left open where the match is weak. A clone size is listed for some rows: how often the clone was seen (once, few, many), or a class if it is expanded.

d_gene: TRBD2
v_gene: TRBV6-5
j_gene: TRBJ2-7
abundance: NA
CDR3nt: TGTGCCAGCAGACTGGGACTAGCGGAATTCTACGAGCAGTACTTC
CDR3aa: CASRLGLAEFYEQYF

d_gene: TRBD1
v_gene: TRBV24-1
j_gene: TRBJ1-5
abundance: NA
CDR3nt: TGTGCCACCAGCGAGGGACAGGGTAGCAATCAGCCCCAGCATTTT
CDR3aa: CATSEGQGSNQPQHF

d_gene: NA
v_gene: TRBV12-5
j_gene: TRBJ2-1
abundance: NA
CDR3nt: TGTGCTAGTGGCCCTTCCCTCCGACTGGGCTCCTACAATGAGCAGTTCTTC
CDR3aa: CASGPSLRLGSYNEQFF

d_gene: TRBD1
v_gene: TRBV12-5
j_gene: TRBJ2-4
abundance: NA
CDR3nt: TGTGCTAGTGGTTTGGACAGGGGATGGGTAAACATTCAGTACTTC
CDR3aa: CASGLDRGWVNIQYF

d_gene: NA
v_gene: TRBV19
j_gene: TRBJ1-5
abundance: few
CDR3nt: TGTGCCAGTAGTATTTATCACGAGAGCAATCAGCCCCAGCATTTT
CDR3aa: CASSIYHESNQPQHF

d_gene: NA
v_gene: TRBV11-2
j_gene: TRBJ1-3
abundance: NA
CDR3nt: TGTGCCAGCAGCTTAGAGTTAATAGGAAACACCATATATTTT
CDR3aa: CASSLELIGNTIYF

d_gene: NA
v_gene: TRBV28
j_gene: TRBJ2-5
abundance: NA
CDR3nt: TGTGCCAGCAGCGCAGGGTTCGTCCCCCAAGAGACCCAGTACTTC
CDR3aa: CASSAGFVPQETQYF

d_gene: NA
v_gene: TRBV6-6
j_gene: TRBJ2-5
abundance: NA
CDR3nt: TGTGCCAGCAGTGCAGATAGACTGGCGGGGACCCAGTACTTC
CDR3aa: CASSADRLAGTQYF

d_gene: TRBD2
v_gene: TRBV4-2
j_gene: TRBJ2-1
abundance: NA
CDR3nt: TGTGCCAGCAGCCAAGGGGGAGCGGGGGGATCCTACAATGAGCAGTTCTTC
CDR3aa: CASSQGGAGGSYNEQFF

d_gene: NA
v_gene: TRBV7-9
j_gene: TRBJ1-1
abundance: once
CDR3nt: TGTGCCAGCAGCCGTAGAGAATTGACTGAAGCTTTCTTT
CDR3aa: CASSRRELTEAFF

d_gene: NA
v_gene: TRBV27
j_gene: TRBJ2-1
abundance: NA
CDR3nt: TGTGCCAGCAGGGGGGCCTCACAGGGCCTCCGTTACAATGAGCAGTTCTTC
CDR3aa: CASRGASQGLRYNEQFF

d_gene: NA
v_gene: TRBV28
j_gene: TRBJ2-7
abundance: NA
CDR3nt: TGTGCCAGCAGTTTATTCAGGGGCGAGCAGTACTTC
CDR3aa: CASSLFRGEQYF

d_gene: TRBD1
v_gene: TRBV7-3
j_gene: TRBJ1-5
abundance: once
CDR3nt: TGTGCCAGCAGCCTGGACAGGGAAAAATCCCCCAAGCCCCAGCATTTT
CDR3aa: CASSLDREKSPKPQHF

d_gene: TRBD2
v_gene: TRBV6-6
j_gene: TRBJ2-7
abundance: NA
CDR3nt: TGTGCCAGCAGTCGCAACAGGGGAGGGGGACTAGCGGGAAACTACGAGCAGTACTTC
CDR3aa: CASSRNRGGGLAGNYEQYF

d_gene: NA
v_gene: TRBV5-6
j_gene: TRBJ1-3
abundance: NA
CDR3nt: TGTGCCAGCAGCTCGGGGGGTGTATATACGGGAAACACCATATATTTT
CDR3aa: CASSSGGVYTGNTIYF

d_gene: NA
v_gene: TRBV7-9
j_gene: TRBJ1-1
abundance: NA
CDR3nt: TGTGCCAGCAGCTTAGATTCAGGGGATGTCGCTTTCTTT
CDR3aa: CASSLDSGDVAFF

d_gene: NA
v_gene: TRBV27
j_gene: TRBJ1-6
abundance: NA
CDR3nt: TGTGCCAGCAGTTTAGCAGGGGACAATTCACCCCTCCACTTT
CDR3aa: CASSLAGDNSPLHF

d_gene: NA
v_gene: TRBV7-9
j_gene: TRBJ2-3
abundance: NA
CDR3nt: TGTGCCAGCAGCGAGAAGGATACGCAGTATTTT
CDR3aa: CASSEKDTQYF

d_gene: NA
v_gene: TRBV5-1
j_gene: TRBJ2-6
abundance: NA
CDR3nt: TGCGCCAGCAGCTTGGCAGGATCTGGGGCCAACGTCCTGACTTTC
CDR3aa: CASSLAGSGANVLTF

d_gene: NA
v_gene: TRBV7-9
j_gene: TRBJ1-2
abundance: NA
CDR3nt: TGTGCCAGCAGCCCAAATGGCTACACCTTC
CDR3aa: CASSPNGYTF

d_gene: NA
v_gene: TRBV7-9
j_gene: TRBJ2-1
abundance: few
CDR3nt: TGTGCCAGCAGCTCTAGCTTCTCCTACAATGAGCAGTTCTTC
CDR3aa: CASSSSFSYNEQFF

d_gene: TRBD1
v_gene: TRBV29-1
j_gene: TRBJ2-1
abundance: few
CDR3nt: TGCAGCGTCGACAGGGTAGGATCCTACAATGAGCAGTTCTTC
CDR3aa: CSVDRVGSYNEQFF

d_gene: TRBD1
v_gene: TRBV27
j_gene: TRBJ1-1
abundance: NA
CDR3nt: TGTGCCAGCAGTCCGACCTTGACAGGGATGAACACTGAAGCTTTCTTT
CDR3aa: CASSPTLTGMNTEAFF

d_gene: TRBD1
v_gene: TRBV7-2
j_gene: TRBJ2-3
abundance: NA
CDR3nt: TGTGCCAGCAGCCGGGACAGCCTCACAGATACGCAGTATTTT
CDR3aa: CASSRDSLTDTQYF

d_gene: TRBD2
v_gene: TRBV5-1
j_gene: TRBJ2-3
abundance: NA
CDR3nt: TGCGCCAGCAGCAGACCACTAGCGGGGGTCACAGATACGCAGTATTTT
CDR3aa: CASSRPLAGVTDTQYF

d_gene: TRBD1
v_gene: TRBV7-3
j_gene: TRBJ2-1
abundance: NA
CDR3nt: TGTGCCAGCAGCTCGGACAGGTACAATGAGCAGTTCTTC
CDR3aa: CASSSDRYNEQFF

d_gene: NA
v_gene: TRBV2
j_gene: TRBJ2-3
abundance: few
CDR3nt: TGTGCCGTCCGGGAGAGGGGAGGCACAGATACGCAGTATTTT
CDR3aa: CAVRERGGTDTQYF

d_gene: TRBD1
v_gene: TRBV30
j_gene: TRBJ2-1
abundance: NA
CDR3nt: TGTGCCTGGAGGTGGCGGGACAGGGTTGTGAATGAGCAGTTCTTC
CDR3aa: CAWRWRDRVVNEQFF

d_gene: TRBD1
v_gene: TRBV28
j_gene: TRBJ1-2
abundance: NA
CDR3nt: TGTGCCAGCATACCACAGGGGGCGGGTGGCTACACCTTC
CDR3aa: CASIPQGAGGYTF

d_gene: NA
v_gene: TRBV2
j_gene: TRBJ1-2
abundance: NA
CDR3nt: TGTGCCAGCAGTTTAGCCGAGGAGGGCTACACCTTC
CDR3aa: CASSLAEEGYTF

d_gene: NA
v_gene: TRBV28
j_gene: TRBJ2-7
abundance: NA
CDR3nt: TGTGCCAGCAGTCTGCCAGGGGCGGACTCCTACGAGCAGTACTTC
CDR3aa: CASSLPGADSYEQYF

d_gene: TRBD1
v_gene: TRBV2
j_gene: TRBJ1-1
abundance: NA
CDR3nt: TGTGCCAGCAGTCCAACCTACAGGGGGACCACTGAAGCTTTCTTT
CDR3aa: CASSPTYRGTTEAFF

d_gene: TRBD2
v_gene: TRBV9
j_gene: TRBJ2-5
abundance: once
CDR3nt: TGTGCCAGCAGCGGGGGACTCGCGGGGGGCGTCGAGACCCAGTACTTC
CDR3aa: CASSGGLAGGVETQYF

d_gene: TRBD1
v_gene: TRBV5-1
j_gene: TRBJ1-4
abundance: NA
CDR3nt: TGCGCCAGCAGCAACCTCGGACAGGGTGGAGGAGAAAAACTGTTTTTT
CDR3aa: CASSNLGQGGGEKLFF

d_gene: TRBD2
v_gene: TRBV13
j_gene: TRBJ2-1
abundance: NA
CDR3nt: TGTGCCAGCAGCTCGCCCCTAGAAGCGGGGGGCCTCTCCTACAATGAGCAGTTCTTC
CDR3aa: CASSSPLEAGGLSYNEQFF

d_gene: NA
v_gene: TRBV4-3
j_gene: TRBJ2-3
abundance: NA
CDR3nt: TGCGCCAGCAGCCAAGAATTCTCAGAGACTCCCACGCAGTATTTT
CDR3aa: CASSQEFSETPTQYF

d_gene: TRBD1
v_gene: TRBV5-1
j_gene: TRBJ1-5
abundance: NA
CDR3nt: TGCGCCAGCAGCTTGCGTGGACAGGGAAGAGGGTATAGCAATCAGCCCCAGCATTTT
CDR3aa: CASSLRGQGRGYSNQPQHF

d_gene: NA
v_gene: TRBV30
j_gene: TRBJ1-2
abundance: NA
CDR3nt: TGTGCCTGGAGTGGATCCGAGTATGGCTACACCTTC
CDR3aa: CAWSGSEYGYTF

d_gene: TRBD1
v_gene: TRBV10-3
j_gene: TRBJ1-6
abundance: NA
CDR3nt: TGTGCCTCCAATCAAGGCGACAGGGCAGCCTCACCCCTCCACTTT
CDR3aa: CASNQGDRAASPLHF

d_gene: NA
v_gene: TRBV7-2
j_gene: TRBJ2-2
abundance: NA
CDR3nt: TGTGCCAGCAGCTCTAGACAGGCGTCCGGGGAGCTGTTTTTT
CDR3aa: CASSSRQASGELFF

d_gene: TRBD2
v_gene: TRBV7-3
j_gene: TRBJ2-6
abundance: NA
CDR3nt: TGTGCCAGCAACATGGGAGGGCACGGGGCCAACGTCCTGACTTTC
CDR3aa: CASNMGGHGANVLTF

d_gene: TRBD1
v_gene: TRBV4-2
j_gene: TRBJ2-7
abundance: NA
CDR3nt: TGTGCCAGCAGCCTTCGGGACAGGGGATCTACCTACGAGCAGTACTTC
CDR3aa: CASSLRDRGSTYEQYF

d_gene: NA
v_gene: TRBV14
j_gene: TRBJ1-2
abundance: NA
CDR3nt: TGTGCCAGCAGCCAAGATGCTTCGGGATCATACTATGGCTACACCTTC
CDR3aa: CASSQDASGSYYGYTF

d_gene: NA
v_gene: TRBV5-4
j_gene: TRBJ2-5
abundance: NA
CDR3nt: TGTGCCAGCAGCTTCCGGACAGAAGAGACCCAGTACTTC
CDR3aa: CASSFRTEETQYF

d_gene: NA
v_gene: TRBV29-1
j_gene: TRBJ1-2
abundance: NA
CDR3nt: TGCAGCGTTGACAGGGTTGTCTATGGCTACACCTTC
CDR3aa: CSVDRVVYGYTF

d_gene: NA
v_gene: TRBV30
j_gene: TRBJ2-7
abundance: NA
CDR3nt: TGTGCCTGGAGTGCCCCCCACCGGGTTCCGACCTACGAGCAGTACTTC
CDR3aa: CAWSAPHRVPTYEQYF

d_gene: NA
v_gene: TRBV6-5
j_gene: TRBJ2-7
abundance: NA
CDR3nt: TGTGCCGGGCGGACAGTCTCCTACGAGCAGTACTTC
CDR3aa: CAGRTVSYEQYF

d_gene: TRBD1
v_gene: TRBV5-1
j_gene: TRBJ1-4
abundance: NA
CDR3nt: TGCGCCAGCAGCCGAACAGGGGGACCTAATGAAAAACTGTTTTTT
CDR3aa: CASSRTGGPNEKLFF